The clone carrying this T cell receptor (beta chain) has at least ten counts. Germline V CDR1 and CDR2: SGDLS, YYNGEE. V was pared by 0 bases and J by 9 bases, with 6 bases of the junction left unmatched. The CDR3 runs to 15 residues. Absence of ophthalmopathy progression within 18 months defined stable Graves' hyperthyroidism. Hyperthyroidism was newly diagnosed in patients aged 18 to 65 (duration under 2 months). This sample was included in a study of T cells in Graves' hyperthyroidism and ophthalmopathy. Study background: Staff took peripheral blood when the initial diagnosis was made, before any treatment began.

What was amplified from RNA transcripts were TCR beta CDR3 regions. The HTBI primer set served for first-round RT-PCR of the TCR CDR3. A single record per CDR3 protein comes from TCRdb applying MiXCR to the multiplex PCR reads. The table lists 550,000 to 800,000 distinct CDR3 sequences, 17% of them singletons. The receptor's source is a middle-aged man with Graves' hyperthyroidism. The sequenced material came from blood. This sequence joins TRBV9 and TRBJ2-3, with 11 bases lining up with TRBD2. CDR3 amino acids: CASSVETSGRGTQYF. The CDR3 region has the DNA TGTGCCAGCAGCGTAGAAACTAGCGGGAGAGGGACGCAGTATTTT. Together with reference TRBV9 and TRBJ2-3, the CDR3 gives the full variable domain: DSGVTQTPKHLITATGQRVTLRCSPRSGDLSVYWYQQSLDQGLQFLIQYYNGEERAKGNILERFSAQQFPDLHSELNLSSLELGDSALYFCASSVETSGRGTQYFGPGTRLTVL.